These 29 T cell receptor beta chains were all obtained from the same sample, sequenced in a study of cytomegalovirus exposure and HLA in healthy donors. The PCR contained 60 Vbeta and 13 Jbeta primers. The table came from immunoSEQ multiplex PCR; TCRdb's copy has only in-frame clones and leaves some out. This sample's table has 55,000 to 85,000 clones. Sequencing was performed on PBMCs. The receptors derive from a female donor in good health and CMV-seropositive.

Points on this clone: One junction end disagrees with the germline gene, perhaps due to a read error. Other DNA sequences in this sample translate to the same CDR3. The V call is TRBV19, the J call TRBJ1-1; the match to TRBD1 covers 7 bases. This CDR3 comprises 12 residues. Per germline, CDR1 LNHDA and CDR2 SQIVND (reference sequence). CDR3 nucleotides: TGCGCCAGTAGGGACAGGAACACTGAAGCTTTCTTT. It specifies CASRDRNTEAFF.

The chain combines TRBV19 with TRBJ2-5, with D maybe TRBD1 (6 bases). Germline V gene sequence: CDR1 LNHDA, CDR2 SQIVND (reference sequence). Trimming took off 7 bases at V and 4 bases at J, with 16 bases between the two ends. The CDR3 length is 14 residues. In DNA form, the CDR3 reads TGTGCCAGTACCAACAGGGTATGGGGAGAGACCCAGTACTTC. It codes for CASTNRVWGETQYF.

The rearrangement uses TRBV19 and TRBJ2-2; 8 bases align to TRBD2. The V and J ends lost 7 bases and 7 bases, in that order; junction bases with no gene match: 14. Germline loops: CDR1 LNHDA, CDR2 SQIVND (reference sequence). The CDR3 consists of 16 residues. The CDR3 spells CASTSPPGLVSGELFF. CDR3 bases: TGTGCCAGTACCTCGCCCCCGGGACTAGTGAGCGGGGAGCTGTTTTTT.

This sequence joins TRBV27 and TRBJ2-7, with 9 bases matching TRBD1. With V trimmed by 5 bases and J by 0 bases, 2 bases remained unmatched. Germline V gives CDR1 MNHEY, CDR2 SMNVEV (reference sequence). The CDR3 is 14 amino acids. The CDR3 loop is CASSNRGPSYEQYF. CDR3 sequence (DNA): TGTGCCAGCAGTAACAGGGGGCCCTCCTACGAGCAGTACTTC.

The chain employs TRBV10-3 and TRBJ2-3; 8 nucleotides align to TRBD1. From germline, CDR1 is ENHRY and CDR2 SYGVKD. Trimming removed 4 bases from V and 4 bases from J; junction bases left unmatched: 7. CDR3 size: 15 residues. The CDR3 loop reads CAISGETGVPDTQYF. The CDR3 DNA is TGTGCCATCAGTGGAGAGACAGGGGTCCCAGATACGCAGTATTTT.

The gene calls are TRBV4-3 and TRBJ2-7; 7 bases are shared with TRBD2. The ends lost 0 bases at V and 0 bases at J; junction bases unmatched: 8. This CDR3 is 17 amino acids long. From germline, CDR1 is LGHNA and CDR2 YSLEER. This CDR3 is CASSQDKWGLFSYEQYF. The DNA for the CDR3 is TGCGCCAGCAGCCAAGATAAATGGGGACTATTCTCCTACGAGCAGTACTTC.

The gene calls are TRBV4-1 and TRBJ2-2; D is possibly TRBD1 (6 bases). Germline CDR1 is MGHRA and CDR2 is YSYEKL. Between the trimmed V and J ends, which lost 0 bases and 3 bases, there was a span of 11 bases. The length of the CDR3 is 16 residues. The CDR3, as DNA: TGCGCCAGCAGCCAAGAACCGGACAGTCACACCGGGGAGCTGTTTTTT. Protein: CASSQEPDSHTGELFF.

The chain links TRBV6-5 to TRBJ2-7; tentatively, D is TRBD2 (5 bases). The CDR3 spans 13 residues. V lost 2 bases to trimming and J lost 2 bases, with 7 bases between them. Germline V CDR1 and CDR2: MNHEY, SVGAGI. Written as DNA, the CDR3 is TGTGCCAGCAGTTACGGACTGGCCTACGAGCAGTACTTC. Encoded protein: CASSYGLAYEQYF.

The chain is built from TRBV25-1 and TRBJ1-4; TRBD1 is a possible D gene (6 bases). Trimming pared 4 bases from V and 8 bases from J, leaving 17 bases between. The CDR3 is 15 amino acids. The germline gives CDR1 MGHDK, CDR2 SYGVNS. The CDR3 sequence is CASSGDRMAGEKLFF. CDR3 sequence (DNA): TGTGCCAGCAGTGGCGACAGGATGGCTGGGGAAAAACTGTTTTTT.

This chain links TRBV11-3 with TRBJ1-1, with D uncertain. Per the germline V gene, CDR1 is SGHNT and CDR2 is YENEEA. This CDR3 region has 16 residues. The germline V and J ends were trimmed by 6 bases and 5 bases, with 22 bases remaining between them. CDR3 in DNA: TGTGCCAGCAGGTCAATCGCGGAATCGACGCGAACTGAAGCTTTCTTT. Encoded protein: CASRSIAESTRTEAFF.

The rearrangement joins TRBV28 to TRBJ1-1, with TRBD1 identical over 7 bases. The germline CDR1 and CDR2 sequences are MDHEN and SYDVKM. This CDR3 has 20 residues. V trimming: 0 bases; J trimming: 0 bases; junction bases outside the gene matches: 16. Here the CDR3 DNA reads TGTGCCAGCAGTTTATGGTGGCCTCGGAAAGGGGACAGTATGAACACTGAAGCTTTCTTT. Its protein is CASSLWWPRKGDSMNTEAFF.

The chain carries TRBV2 and TRBJ2-7; D remains ambiguous. The CDR3 runs to 14 residues. Germline CDR1 reads SNHLY; CDR2 reads FYNNEI. Trimming removed 5 bases at V and 1 base at J, with 12 bases between. The DNA for the CDR3 is TGTGCCAGCAGTCTAGACCAAATATCCTACGAGCAGTACTTC. Translation gives CASSLDQISYEQYF.

The genes are TRBV7-2 and TRBJ2-7; TRBD2 is a possible D gene (6 bases). CDR1 is SGHTA, CDR2 FQGNSA, per germline. V was trimmed by 4 bases and J by 2 bases, leaving 9 bases between them. The CDR3 has 13 residues. The CDR3 nucleotides are TGTGCCAGCAGCTCGCGGGAAGCCTACGAGCAGTACTTC. It specifies CASSSREAYEQYF.

The CDR3 region is CASSRTSQETQYF. The CDR3 DNA reads TGTGCCAGCAGTCGGACTAGTCAAGAGACCCAGTACTTC. V gene TRBV14 combines with J gene TRBJ2-5; 7 positions match TRBD2. CDR3 size: 13 residues. The germline V gene has CDR1 SGHDN and CDR2 FVKESK. Trimming removed 6 bases from V and 2 bases from J; junction bases left unmatched: 3.

DNA for the CDR3: TGTGCCAGCAGCTTAGCCTCGGGACTAGCGGGGACCTTTTCCTACGAGCAGTACTTC. Its protein product is CASSLASGLAGTFSYEQYF. V and J are TRBV7-9 and TRBJ2-7; the match to TRBD2 covers 13 bases. V lost 0 bases, J lost 1 base, and 9 bases stayed unmatched. The CDR3 is 19 residues long. CDR1 is SEHNR, CDR2 FQNEAQ, per germline (reference sequence). The full variable domain, with the rest looked up from reference TRBV7-9 and TRBJ2-7, is DTGVSQNPRHKITKRGQNVTFRCDPISEHNRLYWYRQTLGQGPEFLTYFQNEAQLEKSRLLSDRFSAERPKGSFSTLEIQRTEQGDSAMYLCASSLASGLAGTFSYEQYFGPGTRLTVT.

The rearrangement links TRBV5-8 to TRBJ2-3, with D unclear. V lost 0 bases and J lost 2, with 4 bases in between. CDR3 length equals 13 residues. CDR1 is SGHTS and CDR2 is YDEGEE in the germline V gene. CDR3 nucleotides: TGTGCCAGCAGCTTGGGGCACACAGATACGCAGTATTTT. Translation: CASSLGHTDTQYF.

This chain connects TRBV7-9 to TRBJ2-3, with TRBD2 matching 15 bases. This CDR3 contains 17 residues. The germline V gene encodes CDR1 SEHNR and CDR2 FQNEAQ (reference sequence). The V and J ends lost 5 bases and 6 bases, in that order; junction bases with no gene match: 9. The CDR3 bases are TGTGCCAGCAGCCCCGGACTAGCGGGAGGGCCTGTGGATACGCAGTATTTT. Translation: CASSPGLAGGPVDTQYF.

The chain combines TRBV5-1 with TRBJ2-3; 11 nucleotides line up with TRBD1. Trimming took 4 bases from V and 4 from J; bases not matched to a gene: 2. Germline CDR1 SGHRS, CDR2 YFSETQ. The CDR3 has 14 amino acids. The CDR3 DNA is TGCGCCAGCAGCAGGACAGGGGGCGCAGATACGCAGTATTTT. It encodes CASSRTGGADTQYF.

This chain joins TRBV6-5 and TRBJ2-3; no firm D call. Trimming took 7 bases from V and 0 from J, leaving 8 bases between them. Germline V gives CDR1 MNHEY, CDR2 SVGAGI. The CDR3 runs 13 residues. In DNA, the CDR3 is TGTGCCAGCACCCACTCTAGCACAGATACGCAGTATTTT. It yields the protein CASTHSSTDTQYF.

This sequence joins TRBV27 and TRBJ1-2, with D hard to call. Trimming took off 6 bases at V and 2 bases at J, with 10 bases between the two ends. The CDR3 length is 13 residues. CDR1 MNHEY and CDR2 SMNVEV come from the germline V gene (reference sequence). The DNA of the CDR3 is TGTGCCAGCAGGAGGGTTTCCAACTATGGCTACACCTTC. Translated: CASRRVSNYGYTF.

This chain uses TRBV19 with TRBJ2-2; TRBD2 agrees at 8 bases. CDR1 and CDR2 (germline): LNHDA, SQIVND (reference sequence). Trimming at V came to 4 bases and at J to 9 bases, leaving 10 bases not matched to a gene. The CDR3 has 15 amino acids. This CDR3 reads CASSTPGLVGRELFF. The CDR3 DNA sequence: TGTGCCAGTAGTACACCGGGACTAGTCGGCCGGGAGCTGTTTTTT. The whole variable domain, filled in from reference TRBV19 and TRBJ2-2, reads DGGITQSPKYLFRKEGQNVTLSCEQNLNHDAMYWYRQDPGQGLRLIYYSQIVNDFQKGDIAEGYSVSREKKESFPLTVTSAQKNPTAFYLCASSTPGLVGRELFFGEGSRLTVL.

This chain connects TRBV23-1 to TRBJ2-7; TRBD1 matches at 8 bases. TRBV23-1 carries the ORF label, with uncertain function. After removal of 6 bases from V and 3 bases from J, the junction contained 10 bases not matched to a gene. The CDR3 spans 15 residues. The DNA for the CDR3 is TGCGCCAGCAGCCACAAAAGGACAGGGAGCTACGAGCAGTACTTC. This gives the protein CASSHKRTGSYEQYF.

This sequence joins TRBV18 and TRBJ1-5; the match to TRBD1 covers 8 bases. Looked up from germline, CDR1 is KGHSH and CDR2 is LQKENI. This CDR3 has 15 residues. The J segment lost 9 bases and the V segment lost 4 bases, leaving 11 bases of the junction unmatched. CDR3 DNA: TGTGCCAGCTCACAGGGCAGGGGGCGCGGGTCGCCCCAGCATTTT. This gives the protein CASSQGRGRGSPQHF.

V is TRBV7-9 and J is TRBJ1-2; a possible D gene is TRBD1 (5 bases). The CDR3 loop spans 13 amino acids. Between the trimmed V and J ends, which lost 5 bases and 5 bases, there was a span of 12 bases. Germline V lookup: CDR1 SEHNR, CDR2 FQNEAQ (reference sequence). The chain's CDR3 is CASSEDTRYGYTF. The CDR3 DNA follows: TGTGCCAGCAGCGAGGACACCAGATATGGCTACACCTTC. The full variable domain, rest sourced from reference TRBV7-9 and TRBJ1-2, is DTGVSQNPRHKITKRGQNVTFRCDPISEHNRLYWYRQTLGQGPEFLTYFQNEAQLEKSRLLSDRFSAERPKGSFSTLEIQRTEQGDSAMYLCASSEDTRYGYTFGSGTRLTVV.

The CDR3 region is CASSQDWATSSYNEQFF. The CDR3 nucleotides are TGCGCCAGCAGCCAAGACTGGGCAACCAGCTCCTACAATGAGCAGTTCTTC. The rearrangement uses TRBV4-1 and TRBJ2-1, with D hard to call. The CDR3 spans 17 residues. The germline CDR1 and CDR2 sequences are MGHRA and YSYEKL. Trimming left V 0 bases short and J 0 bases short, with 12 bases between.

CDR3 region: CASSRDRGLIYEQYF. As DNA, the CDR3 is TGCGCCAGCAGCCGCGACAGGGGGCTAATTTACGAGCAGTACTTC. V is TRBV4-1 and J is TRBJ2-7; TRBD1 matches at 10 bases. This CDR3 is 15 amino acids long. The trim removed 4 bases at V and 4 bases at J, leaving 7 bases unmatched. Germline V gene data show CDR1 as MGHRA and CDR2 as YSYEKL.

This chain connects TRBV5-4 to TRBJ2-2; D tentatively fits TRBD1 or TRBD2 (5 bases each). Trimming pared 4 bases from V and 6 bases from J, leaving 16 bases between. The CDR3 contains 15 residues. The V gene's germline CDR1 is SGHNT and CDR2 YYREEE (reference sequence). The CDR3 sequence is CASSVGPREAGELFF. The CDR3 coding sequence is TGTGCCAGCAGCGTGGGACCCAGGGAAGCCGGGGAGCTGTTTTTT.

The J gene is TRBJ2-2, the V gene TRBV18; 7 nucleotides match TRBD2. J lost 3 bases, V lost 3 bases, and 7 bases had no gene match. The length of the CDR3 is 16 residues. Germline CDR1 reads KGHSH; CDR2 reads LQKENI. The CDR3 spells CASSPRVGGDTGELFF. DNA for the CDR3: TGTGCCAGCTCACCGCGAGTGGGAGGGGACACCGGGGAGCTGTTTTTT.

The chain couples TRBV9 to TRBJ2-3; 9 positions match TRBD2. Germline CDR1 reads SGDLS; CDR2 reads YYNGEE. Trimming removed 4 bases from V and 2 bases from J; junction bases left unmatched: 8. This CDR3 contains 16 residues. The CDR3 is CASSPRAGGTTDTQYF. The CDR3, as DNA: TGTGCCAGCAGCCCTCGGGCGGGGGGGACCACAGATACGCAGTATTTT.